Shown below are 30 T cell receptor beta chains from a single sample sequenced in a study of blood T cells in healthy people across ages. Primed by a sample-barcoded 5' primer and a J-beta primer mix, a second PCR proceeded for 7 to 11 cycles. TCRdb processed the 5' RACE reads anew with MiXCR; each CDR3 protein has one entry. The data contain roughly 700,000 distinct CDR3 sequences, 32% of them singletons. The specimen sequenced was blood. The source is a woman of 80 years or more in good health.

This clonotype was observed at least ten times. V gene TRBV7-6 combines with J gene TRBJ2-2, with unresolved D. Trimming cost V 2 bases and J 0 bases, with 4 bases left between them. This CDR3 spans 14 amino acids. The germline V gene has CDR1 SGHVS and CDR2 FNYEAQ. DNA for the CDR3: TGTGCCAGCAGCTTAACTTCGAACACCGGGGAGCTGTTTTTT. It specifies CASSLTSNTGELFF.

This clonotype was counted ten times or more. CDR3 in DNA: TGTGCCAGCAGTGAAGTTACGGGACCAGAGACCCAGTACTTC. It yields the protein CASSEVTGPETQYF. This sequence joins TRBV2 and TRBJ2-5, with D possibly called TRBD1 or TRBD2 (5 bases each). V was pared by 1 base and J by 4 bases, with 10 bases between. There are 14 residues in the CDR3. Germline CDR1 is SNHLY and CDR2 is FYNNEI.

This clonotype was seen a handful of times. The chain links TRBV29-1 to TRBJ1-1; D ambiguous. The CDR3 totals 10 residues. Per germline, CDR1 SQVTM and CDR2 ANQGSEA. Trimming left V 7 bases short and J 1 base short, with 4 bases between. As DNA, the CDR3 is TGCAGCGGACAGAACACTGAAGCTTTCTTT. It specifies CSGQNTEAFF.

The chain uses TRBV7-3 and TRBJ2-5; D uncertain. The ends were cut back, 4 bases at V and 0 bases at J, with 6 bases in the middle. The CDR3 is 13 amino acids. Germline assignment: CDR1 SGHTA and CDR2 FQGTGA. CDR3 in DNA: TGTGCCAGCAGCTCCCTGTACCAAGAGACCCAGTACTTC. Its translation is CASSSLYQETQYF.

A single count supports this clonotype. At one of its ends the junction is not consistent with the germline gene, which may arise from a read error. The genes are TRBV7-7 and TRBJ2-7; D perhaps matches TRBD1 (5 bases). Germline CDR1 is SSHAT and CDR2 is FNYEAQ (reference sequence). The CDR3 contains 13 residues. The CDR3 spells CASSLVRDREQYF. In DNA, the CDR3 is TGTGCTAGCAGCTTAGTCAGGGATCGCGAGCAGTACTTC.

There are a few counts of this clonotype. The chain employs TRBV7-9 and TRBJ2-5, with TRBD1 as a possible D gene (5 bases). This CDR3 has 13 amino acids. Germline V gene lookup returns CDR1 SEHNR and CDR2 FQNEAQ (reference sequence). V was cut by 5 bases and J by 5 bases, with 12 bases left in between. For the CDR3, the DNA is TGTGCCAGCAGCGCCCTAGGGGCGGAGACCCAGTACTTC. It is translated as CASSALGAETQYF.

This clonotype came up many times. The chain uses TRBV30 and TRBJ2-7, with 8 bases aligning to TRBD1. V lost 5 bases and J lost 6; bases outside the gene matches: 9. The germline gives CDR1 GTSNPN, CDR2 SVGIG (reference sequence). The CDR3 consists of 13 residues. CDR3 residues: CAWLGQVPGEQYF. DNA for the CDR3: TGTGCCTGGTTGGGACAGGTGCCAGGCGAGCAGTACTTC.

This chain connects TRBV25-1 to TRBJ1-2; D call uncertain. The CDR3 length is 12 residues. Germline values: CDR1 MGHDK, CDR2 SYGVNS. Trimming cost V 3 bases and J 8 bases, with 10 bases left between them. For the CDR3, the DNA is TGTGCCAGCAGTGAGCTCTTGGGAGGCTACACCTTC. Protein product: CASSELLGGYTF.

Details on this clonotype: At one end the junction does not follow the germline gene, possibly because of a read error. V gene TRBV6-6 combines with J gene TRBJ1-4; TRBD1 is a possible D gene (6 bases). Per the germline V gene, CDR1 is MNHNY and CDR2 is SVGAGI (reference sequence). The CDR3 has 16 amino acids. As DNA, the CDR3 is TGTGCCGGCAGTTACTCCAGTTCTGGGGGCTGGGAAAAACTGTTTTTT. Its translation is CAGSYSSSGGWEKLFF.

The CDR3 DNA sequence: TGTGCCAGCAGTGGGCCAGCCAAAAACATTCAGTACTTC. Its translation: CASSGPAKNIQYF. The chain employs TRBV6-1 and TRBJ2-4; D remains unclear. Trimming took off 4 bases at V and 0 bases at J, with 4 bases between the two ends. The CDR3 is made up of 13 amino acids. Germline CDR1 and CDR2: MNHNS and SASEGT.

The V gene is TRBV28, the J gene TRBJ2-1; no definite D call. Germline V CDR1 and CDR2: MDHEN, SYDVKM. V was pared by 6 bases and J by 2 bases, with 17 bases between. CDR3 size: 16 residues. The CDR3, as DNA: TGTGCCAGCAGCCCCGACCGGAAAGGTCCCTACAATGAGCAGTTCTTC. It yields the protein CASSPDRKGPYNEQFF.

V gene TRBV12-3 or TRBV12-4 combines with J gene TRBJ2-5; D is perhaps TRBD2 (5 bases). Gene TRBJ2-7 matches the end of the DNA better, so the J call may be wrong. The CDR3 has 14 amino acids. Here the CDR3 DNA reads TGTGCCAGCAGTTTGGAGAGGGCTTACTACGAGCAGTACTTC. It translates to CASSLERAYYEQYF.

The table lists this clonotype with many counts. V usage is TRBV5-5 and J usage is TRBJ2-2; D is undetermined. Germline values: CDR1 SGHKS, CDR2 YYEKEE (reference sequence). The CDR3 extends over 17 amino acids. With 1 base removed from V and 1 base from J, the gap between germline ends came to 14 bases. CDR3 coding DNA: TGTGCCAGCAGCTTGACAGTACGTCAGTTGAACACCGGGGAGCTGTTTTTT. Protein sequence: CASSLTVRQLNTGELFF.

This clonotype was recorded once. Here the CDR3 reads CAWQTGGRSNEKLFF. The CDR3, as DNA: TGTGCCTGGCAAACAGGGGGCAGGTCTAATGAAAAACTGTTTTTT. The gene calls are TRBV30 and TRBJ1-4, with 9 bases that match TRBD1. Germline lookup yields CDR1 GTSNPN and CDR2 SVGIG (reference sequence). Trimming cost V 5 bases and J 3 bases; bases outside gene matches: 7. The CDR3 totals 15 residues.

This clonotype was counted a few times. The chain employs TRBV5-1 and TRBJ1-1; possibly TRBD1 for D (6 bases). V shed 4 bases and J shed 2 bases, with 21 bases lying between them. Germline CDR1 SGHRS, CDR2 YFSETQ. The CDR3 is 17 amino acids. Written as DNA, the CDR3 is TGCGCCAGCAGCCCTGACCTGACAGGAGCTTTTAACACTGAAGCTTTCTTT. This gives the protein CASSPDLTGAFNTEAFF. Supplemented by reference TRBV5-1 and TRBJ1-1, the full variable domain reads KAGVTQTPRYLIKTRGQQVTLSCSPISGHRSVSWYQQTPGQGLQFLFEYFSETQRNKGNFPGRFSGRQFSNSRSEMNVSTLELGDSALYLCASSPDLTGAFNTEAFFGQGTRLTVV.

In its sample, this clonotype was seen a few times. A clone one base away is much larger, so this may be a read error. The chain is built from TRBV6-5 and TRBJ2-5; D possibly corresponds to TRBD2 (6 bases). Germline CDR1 and CDR2: MNHEY and SVGAGI. The CDR3 covers 16 residues. V lost 4 bases to trimming and J lost 3 bases, with 18 bases between them. CDR3 in amino acids: CASSFPSEGPEETQYF. The CDR3 DNA is TGTGCCAGCAGTTTTCCTAGCGAGGGGCCGGAAGAGACCCAGTACTTC.

About this clonotype: The junction does not match germline at one end; this may be a read error. The chain joins TRBV7-3 to TRBJ1-6, with D perhaps matching TRBD1 (5 bases). CDR1 is SGHTA, CDR2 FQGTGA, per germline. This CDR3 contains 15 residues. The CDR3 here is CASSLTGDYNSPRHF. In nucleotides, the CDR3 is TGTGCCAGCAGCTTAACAGGGGATTATAATTCACCCCGCCACTTT. Drawing the rest from reference TRBV7-3 and TRBJ1-6, the complete variable domain is GAGVSQTPSNKVTEKGKYVELRCDPISGHTALYWYRQSLGQGPEFLIYFQGTGAADDSGLPNDRFFAVRPEGSVSTLKIQRTERGDSAVYLCASSLTGDYNSPRHFGNGTRLTVT.

About this clonotype itself: This may be a read error, as it is one base from a much larger clone. The J gene is TRBJ1-4, the V gene TRBV7-2; D is undetermined. The germline CDR1 and CDR2 sequences are SGHTA and FQGNSA. CDR3 length equals 14 residues. The V and J ends lost 4 bases and 10 bases respectively, with 16 bases between them. CDR3 bases: TGTGCCAGCAGCTCCGGGCCAACCGGTGGAAAACTGTTTTTT. It encodes CASSSGPTGGKLFF. Using reference TRBV7-2 and TRBJ1-4 for the parts outside the CDR3, the full variable domain is GAGVSQSPSNKVTEKGKDVELRCDPISGHTALYWYRQSLGQGLEFLIYFQGNSAPDKSGLPSDRFSAERTGGSVSTLTIQRTQQEDSAVYLCASSSGPTGGKLFFGSGTQLSVL.

For this clonotype: A much larger clone lies a single base off, so this may be a read error. The gene calls are TRBV12-3 or TRBV12-4 and TRBJ2-1; D unclear. Trimming removed 7 bases from V and 8 bases from J, with 21 bases in between. CDR3 size: 15 residues. The chain's CDR3 is CASKPAETGGYEQFF. CDR3 nucleotide sequence: TGTGCCAGCAAACCCGCAGAGACGGGCGGCTATGAGCAGTTCTTC.

This clonotype has only a few counts. The chain carries TRBV19 and TRBJ1-6; TRBD1 matches 7 bases. V lost 2 bases and J lost 10; bases outside the gene matches: 5. From germline, CDR1 is LNHDA and CDR2 SQIVND (reference sequence). The CDR3 loop spans 14 amino acids. CDR3 amino acids: CASSINRGKSPLHF. CDR3 nucleotides: TGTGCCAGTAGTATAAACAGGGGAAAATCACCCCTCCACTTT.

This clonotype was seen a single time. This could be a read error, since a much larger clone is one nucleotide away. This sequence joins TRBV4-3 and TRBJ2-1; no firm D call. CDR1 is LGHNA and CDR2 is YSLEER in the germline V gene. The length of the CDR3 is 14 residues. The V end was cut by 3 bases, the J end by 13 bases, with 19 bases between. CDR3 nucleotide sequence: TGCGCCAGCAGCCATCGGACGTCGCAGGAGACCCAGTTCTTC. Its translation: CASSHRTSQETQFF.

In its sample, this clonotype was seen many times. The CDR3 bases are TGCAGTGCTAGAGAGGGGGTAGCCAAAAACATTCAGTACTTC. Protein sequence: CSAREGVAKNIQYF. The gene calls are TRBV20-1 and TRBJ2-4; D possibly uses TRBD1 or TRBD2 (5 bases each). The CDR3 is 14 amino acids. Germline CDR1 and CDR2: DFQATT and SNEGSKA (reference sequence). V lost 0 bases to trimming and J lost 0 bases, with 6 bases between them.

The chain couples TRBV20-1 to TRBJ2-7; maybe TRBD2 (6 bases). Germline V lookup: CDR1 DFQATT, CDR2 SNEGSKA (reference sequence). The CDR3 extends over 12 amino acids. Trimming took 7 bases from V and 2 from J, leaving 12 bases between them. For the CDR3, the DNA is TGCAGTGTCGCGACGGGAGCCTACGAGCAGTACTTC. Protein product: CSVATGAYEQYF.

Concerning this clonotype: A much larger clone differs from this one at a single base, so this may be a read error. The chain recombines TRBV20-1 with TRBJ2-5, with 8 nucleotides matching TRBD2. The J call is uncertain, as TRBJ2-7 better fits the DNA end. The germline gives CDR1 DFQATT, CDR2 SNEGSKA (reference sequence). This CDR3 has 13 residues. CDR3: CSAQTSGRYEQYF. Here the CDR3 DNA reads TGCAGTGCGCAAACTAGCGGACGCTACGAGCAGTACTTC.

The sample holds many counts of this clonotype. This chain connects TRBV6-6 to TRBJ1-2, with unresolved D. Germline CDR1 reads MNHNY; CDR2 reads SVGAGI (reference sequence). The CDR3 is 13 residues long. Trimming cost V 7 bases and J 0 bases, with 9 bases left between them. In DNA, the CDR3 is TGTGCCAGCAAACCCGGACCTAACTATGGCTACACCTTC. This gives the protein CASKPGPNYGYTF.

The chain is built from TRBV29-1 and TRBJ2-1; D is unclear. V was clipped by 7 bases and J by 10 bases, with 14 bases between them. The CDR3 has 11 amino acids. Germline-derived CDR1 and CDR2 are SQVTM and ANQGSEA. Written as DNA, the CDR3 is TGCAGCGCTGAGCAGCCGGGCGAGCAGTTCTTC. Protein: CSAEQPGEQFF.

This clonotype was recorded at least ten times. V is TRBV20-1 and J is TRBJ2-5; TRBD2 might be the D (6 bases). The V gene's germline CDR1 is DFQATT and CDR2 SNEGSKA (reference sequence). This CDR3 is built from 15 residues. The V end was cut by 0 bases, the J end by 5 bases, with 16 bases between. CDR3 residues: CSARDSGGTVETQYF. Written as DNA, the CDR3 is TGCAGTGCTAGAGATAGCGGAGGAACGGTGGAGACCCAGTACTTC.

There are many counts of this clonotype. The chain couples TRBV7-2 to TRBJ1-2; 7 bases agree with TRBD1. The CDR3 totals 15 residues. Germline lookup yields CDR1 SGHTA and CDR2 FQGNSA. After removal of 3 bases from V and 8 bases from J, the junction contained 12 bases not matched to a gene. CDR3: CASSLGGGASLGYTF. The CDR3 coding sequence is TGTGCCAGCAGCTTGGGAGGGGGCGCCTCTCTAGGCTACACCTTC.

This clonotype has ten or more counts. The chain couples TRBV5-6 to TRBJ1-2; 9 nucleotides line up with TRBD1. The CDR3 totals 14 residues. The germline V gene encodes CDR1 SGHDT and CDR2 YYEEEE. V gave up 4 bases and J gave up 4 bases; unmatched junction bases: 5. The DNA for the CDR3 is TGTGCCAGCAGCACAGGGGGCTTCGGCTATGGCTACACCTTC. It encodes CASSTGGFGYGYTF.

This clonotype was observed at least ten times. J is TRBJ2-1 and V is TRBV27, with 9 positions matching TRBD2. The V gene end was trimmed by 4 bases and the J gene end by 2 bases; junction bases not matched to a gene: 9. The CDR3 is made up of 17 amino acids. Germline lookup yields CDR1 MNHEY and CDR2 SMNVEV (reference sequence). Written as DNA, the CDR3 is TGTGCCAGCAGTTCCCAATTGGCTAGCGGGGCCTACAATGAGCAGTTCTTC. This translates into CASSSQLASGAYNEQFF.